The 28 T cell receptor beta chains reported below all come from one sample, sequenced in a study of vaccination and CD4 T cells after COVID-19. These receptors have no identified antigens. Cultured CD4+ T-cell DNA underwent Oncomine TCR Beta short-read sequencing. TCRdb itself ran the PCR reads through MiXCR, one entry per CDR3 protein. Among some 25,000 distinct CDR3 sequences listed, 64% were seen once. The sample's treatment: approximately 10-day PBMC culture with coronavirus spike peptide pools or control peptides (ViraFEST assay). Sequenced sample: CD4+ T cells from blood, cultured in vitro. These receptors all stem from a human donor who had recovered from COVID-19.

This rearrangement joins TRBV2 to TRBJ1-2, with a weak D call TRBD1 (5 bases). The CDR3 consists of 17 residues. Germline values: CDR1 SNHLY, CDR2 FYNNEI. V was clipped by 0 bases and J by 2 bases, with 16 bases between them. CDR3 sequence (DNA): TGTGCCAGCAGTGAAGCGCTTCTTGGGGGACCAAACTATGGCTACACCTTC. It yields the protein CASSEALLGGPNYGYTF.

This clonotype was recorded a few times. The V and J genes are TRBV10-3 and TRBJ1-6, with D unresolved. Trimming pared 0 bases from V and 8 bases from J, leaving 8 bases between. Germline CDR1 is ENHRY and CDR2 is SYGVKD. The CDR3 sequence is 14 residues long. The CDR3 nucleotides are TGTGCCATCAGTGAGTCGGCGGGTGATTCACCCCTCCACTTT. Translated: CAISESAGDSPLHF.

The CDR3 nucleotides are TGTGCCAGCAGCTTATCTACAGGGACCAATCAGCCCCAGCATTTT. This codes for CASSLSTGTNQPQHF. The V and J genes are TRBV7-2 and TRBJ1-5; the D gene is possibly TRBD1 (6 bases). Germline CDR1 SGHTA, CDR2 FQGNSA. V lost 2 bases and J 3 bases, leaving 11 bases between the germline ends. CDR3 length equals 15 residues.

This clonotype was seen a handful of times. J is TRBJ1-2 and V is TRBV19; a possible D gene is TRBD1 (5 bases). The CDR3 is 12 residues long. Trimming removed 8 bases at V and 2 bases at J, with 9 bases between. The germline CDR1 and CDR2 sequences are LNHDA and SQIVND (reference sequence). The CDR3 DNA reads as TGTGCCAGTGGCCGACAGAACTATGGCTACACCTTC. Its translation is CASGRQNYGYTF. Based on the CDR3 plus reference TRBV19 and TRBJ1-2, the full variable domain is DGGITQSPKYLFRKEGQNVTLSCEQNLNHDAMYWYRQDPGQGLRLIYYSQIVNDFQKGDIAEGYSVSREKKESFPLTVTSAQKNPTAFYLCASGRQNYGYTFGSGTRLTVV.

The CDR3 nucleotides are TGTGCCACCAGCCCAGGGAGGGGTTCCTACGAGCAGTACTTC. It encodes CATSPGRGSYEQYF. The V and J genes are TRBV15 and TRBJ2-7; 7 bases line up with TRBD2. J was trimmed by 1 base and V by 5 bases; bases with no gene match: 5. The CDR3 is 14 amino acids. Germline CDR1 and CDR2: LNHNV and YYDKDF (reference sequence).

A single count supports this clonotype. The V call is TRBV11-3, the J call TRBJ2-1; 14 nucleotides align to TRBD2. The junction had 5 bases not matched to a gene; V was cut back by 1 base and J by 9 bases. The V gene's germline CDR1 is SGHNT and CDR2 YENEEA. The CDR3 is 16 residues long. The CDR3: CASSLVGLAGVGEQFF. The CDR3 DNA reads as TGTGCCAGCAGCTTAGTGGGACTAGCGGGAGTCGGTGAGCAGTTCTTC.

The chain carries TRBV7-2 and TRBJ2-3, with 9 bases fitting TRBD2. The CDR3 consists of 19 residues. Unmatched junction bases numbered 14, after V lost 4 bases and J lost 0 bases. From germline, CDR1 is SGHTA and CDR2 FQGNSA. In DNA form, the CDR3 reads TGTGCCAGCAGCTGGAAATCCGGGACTAGCTTAACTAGCACAGATACGCAGTATTTT. Its protein is CASSWKSGTSLTSTDTQYF.

This chain uses TRBV24-1 with TRBJ2-5; a possible D gene is TRBD2 (6 bases). Germline V gene lookup returns CDR1 KGHDR and CDR2 SFDVKD. The CDR3 is 16 amino acids. The V end was cut by 5 bases, the J end by 5 bases, with 20 bases between. Here the CDR3 reads CATSGPSGLPGETQYF. CDR3 DNA sequence: TGTGCCACCAGTGGCCCCTCGGGACTCCCGGGGGAGACCCAGTACTTC.

This chain uses TRBV6-1 with TRBJ1-5; D might be TRBD1 (5 bases). Germline V gene lookup returns CDR1 MNHNS and CDR2 SASEGT. Trimming left V 4 bases short and J 7 bases short, with 11 bases between. This CDR3 has 13 residues. DNA for the CDR3: TGTGCCAGCAGTGTGGAGTGGGGGCAGCCCCAGCATTTT. Translation gives CASSVEWGQPQHF.

The chain joins TRBV20-1 to TRBJ1-3; the D is unclear. V lost 3 bases to trimming and J lost 8 bases, with 17 bases between them. The CDR3 loop spans 14 amino acids. The germline CDR1 and CDR2 sequences are DFQATT and SNEGSKA (reference sequence). CDR3 protein: CSARRGSSADTIYF. The CDR3 DNA reads TGCAGTGCTAGGAGAGGTTCGTCAGCCGACACCATATATTTT.

A note on this clonotype: The junction departs from the called germline gene at one end, perhaps through a read error. The gene calls are TRBV18 and TRBJ2-5; the D gene is possibly TRBD1 (5 bases). The germline V gene encodes CDR1 KGHSH and CDR2 LQKENI. The CDR3 runs to 14 residues. CDR3 sequence reads: CASSPDSPKETLYF. The DNA for the CDR3 is TGTGCCAGCTCCCCTGACAGCCCAAAAGAGACCCTGTACTTC.

The chain carries TRBV7-2 and TRBJ2-5; D tentatively fits TRBD1 or TRBD2 (5 bases each). CDR3 size: 16 residues. Germline loops: CDR1 SGHTA, CDR2 FQGNSA. V was trimmed by 5 bases and J by 4 bases, leaving 20 bases between them. The CDR3 is CASSPSAFLGGETQYF. CDR3 coding DNA: TGTGCCAGCAGCCCCTCGGCGTTTCTTGGGGGAGAGACCCAGTACTTC.

This clonotype showed up just once. This rearrangement joins TRBV6-5 to TRBJ1-2; D call uncertain. V was pared by 2 bases and J by 8 bases, with 6 bases between. Germline V CDR1 and CDR2: MNHEY, SVGAGI. This CDR3 is built from 11 residues. CDR3 sequence reads: CASSYNQGYTF. DNA of the CDR3: TGTGCCAGCAGTTACAACCAAGGCTACACCTTC.

This clonotype appeared once. This sequence joins TRBV23-1 and TRBJ1-4, with 9 bases aligning to TRBD1. TRBV23-1 is an ORF; its function is uncertain. The CDR3 totals 15 residues. V was pared by 4 bases and J by 7 bases, with 7 bases of the junction left unmatched. The CDR3 DNA reads TGCGCCAGCAGTCTTAGGACAGGGGTCGGTGAAAAACTGTTTTTT. Protein: CASSLRTGVGEKLFF.

The CDR3 protein is CSARGGGKGRNQPQHF. CDR3 bases: TGCAGTGCTAGAGGAGGGGGAAAGGGGCGCAATCAGCCCCAGCATTTT. This rearrangement joins TRBV20-1 to TRBJ1-5; weak D call: TRBD1 (6 bases). V lost 1 base and J 2 bases, leaving 15 bases between the germline ends. The CDR3 extends over 16 amino acids. Germline V gene sequence: CDR1 DFQATT, CDR2 SNEGSKA (reference sequence).

V and J are TRBV7-9 and TRBJ2-7; D unclear. This CDR3 has 15 amino acids. V shed 4 bases and J shed 5 bases, with 18 bases lying between them. The germline CDR1 and CDR2 sequences are SEHNR and FQNEAQ (reference sequence). The CDR3 coding sequence is TGTGCCAGCAGCTCCGCGGCGTTAACAGCCCACGAGCAGTACTTC. It yields the protein CASSSAALTAHEQYF.

V is TRBV28 and J is TRBJ2-7; 8 nucleotides align to TRBD2. CDR1 is MDHEN, CDR2 SYDVKM, per germline. This CDR3 has 16 amino acids. Trimming cost V 4 bases and J 6 bases; bases outside gene matches: 14. CDR3 protein: CASSSPTSGAPLEQYF. The CDR3 coding sequence is TGTGCCAGCAGTTCTCCTACTAGCGGCGCCCCCCTCGAGCAGTACTTC.

The rearrangement links TRBV15 to TRBJ1-1, with 7 nucleotides matching TRBD1. Germline V gene lookup returns CDR1 LNHNV and CDR2 YYDKDF (reference sequence). V was pared by 0 bases and J by 8 bases, with 6 bases of the junction left unmatched. This CDR3 is 14 amino acids long. CDR3 sequence: CATSRDRGGGEAFF. The CDR3, as DNA: TGTGCCACCAGCAGAGATCGGGGAGGGGGCGAAGCTTTCTTT. Combining the CDR3 with reference TRBV15 and TRBJ1-1 gives the whole variable domain DAMVIQNPRYQVTQFGKPVTLSCSQTLNHNVMYWYQQKSSQAPKLLFHYYDKDFNNEADTPDNFQSRRPNTSFCFLDIRSPGLGDTAMYLCATSRDRGGGEAFFGQGTRLTVV.

V and J are TRBV6-1 and TRBJ1-2; the match to TRBD1 covers 8 bases. There are 14 residues in the CDR3. V shed 6 bases, J shed 1 base, and the junction held 4 bases outside the gene matches. Germline assignment: CDR1 MNHNS and CDR2 SASEGT. For the CDR3, the DNA is TGTGCCAGCAGACCCGACAGGGGTAACTATGGCTACACCTTC. It specifies CASRPDRGNYGYTF.

The CDR3 DNA is TGTGCCACCGCCTGGACAGGGGAGACCCAGTACTTC. The encoded protein is CATAWTGETQYF. The chain uses TRBV24-1 and TRBJ2-5; 8 nucleotides align to TRBD1. The CDR3 length is 12 residues. V shed 9 bases, J shed 5 bases, and the junction held 4 bases outside the gene matches. CDR1 and CDR2 (germline): KGHDR, SFDVKD.

This clonotype occurred a few times. The chain couples TRBV20-1 to TRBJ1-1; D is uncertain. The CDR3 loop spans 11 amino acids. Germline CDR1 is DFQATT and CDR2 is SNEGSKA (reference sequence). The DNA for the CDR3 is TGCAGCCTTTTTAAGGCAGTTGAAGCTTTCTTT. As protein: CSLFKAVEAFF.

The gene calls are TRBV12-3 or TRBV12-4 and TRBJ1-5; weak D call: TRBD1 (5 bases). V was pared by 3 bases and J by 2 bases, with 8 bases between. The CDR3 contains 14 residues. CDR3: CASSFDRGNQPQHF. In DNA, the CDR3 is TGTGCCAGCAGTTTCGACAGAGGCAATCAGCCCCAGCATTTT.

The V and J genes are TRBV11-1 and TRBJ2-2; no clear D. V gave up 4 bases and J gave up 2 bases, with 5 bases separating them. Germline lookup yields CDR1 SGHAT and CDR2 FQDESV (reference sequence). This CDR3 spans 13 amino acids. The chain's CDR3 is CASSYVNTGELFF. CDR3 DNA sequence: TGTGCCAGCAGCTATGTCAACACCGGGGAGCTGTTTTTT. Based on the CDR3 plus reference TRBV11-1 and TRBJ2-2, the full variable domain is EAEVAQSPRYKITEKSQAVAFWCDPISGHATLYWYRQILGQGPELLVQFQDESVVDDSQLPKDRFSAERLKGVDSTLKIQPAELGDSAMYLCASSYVNTGELFFGEGSRLTVL.

The genes are TRBV24-1 and TRBJ1-2; D might be TRBD1 (5 bases). CDR1 and CDR2 from the germline V gene are KGHDR and SFDVKD. Trimming stripped 3 bases from V and 5 bases from J, with 9 bases between. There are 13 residues in the CDR3. CDR3 bases: TGTGCCACCAGTGATCCAGGGCGGTATGGCTACACCTTC. This gives the protein CATSDPGRYGYTF.

V and J are TRBV7-9 and TRBJ1-2; D is unclear. CDR1 is SEHNR, CDR2 FQNEAQ, per germline (reference sequence). This CDR3 is built from 13 residues. The ends were cut back, 1 base at V and 2 bases at J, with 5 bases in the middle. This CDR3 is CASSLEQNYGYTF. CDR3 sequence (DNA): TGTGCCAGCAGCTTAGAACAGAACTATGGCTACACCTTC.

The table lists this clonotype with a count of one. V and J are TRBV19 and TRBJ1-5; TRBD1 might be the D (5 bases). This CDR3 contains 15 residues. Germline V gene sequence: CDR1 LNHDA, CDR2 SQIVND (reference sequence). Deletions cut 7 bases from V and 7 bases from J, with 20 bases between. Written as DNA, the CDR3 is TGTGCCAGTACCTATAGAGGGCAGGGAAAACAGCCCCAGCATTTT. It yields the protein CASTYRGQGKQPQHF.

This chain connects TRBV7-2 to TRBJ1-2; TRBD1 aligns across 9 bases. Germline CDR1 reads SGHTA; CDR2 reads FQGNSA. CDR3 length: 16 residues. V was pared by 5 bases and J by 2 bases, with 9 bases of the junction left unmatched. CDR3 DNA: TGTGCCAGCAGCCTTAAGCCGGGGACAGGGAACTATGGCTACACCTTC. Protein: CASSLKPGTGNYGYTF. Looking up the rest from reference TRBV7-2 and TRBJ1-2 gives the full variable domain: GAGVSQSPSNKVTEKGKDVELRCDPISGHTALYWYRQSLGQGLEFLIYFQGNSAPDKSGLPSDRFSAERTGGSVSTLTIQRTQQEDSAVYLCASSLKPGTGNYGYTFGSGTRLTVV.

V gene TRBV19 combines with J gene TRBJ2-5; a weak D match, TRBD2 (6 bases). CDR1 LNHDA and CDR2 SQIVND come from the germline V gene (reference sequence). CDR3 size: 15 residues. Trimming removed 3 bases from V and 3 bases from J, with 14 bases in between. CDR3 in DNA: TGTGCCAGTAGTATCCTCCGGAGGGGCGAAGAGACCCAGTACTTC. Translated, it gives CASSILRRGEETQYF.